Listed below are T cell receptor beta chains from one sample, sequenced in a study of cytotoxic CD8 clonotypes in ibrutinib-treated CLL. Assay: immunoSEQ multiplex PCR; the TCRdb copy retains only in-frame clones and omits some. This table has about 140,000 clones, 80% appearing once. The sequencing here drew on PBMCs, taken after 36 months of ibrutinib treatment. All receptors come from a human donor with chronic lymphocytic leukemia. The CDR3 runs from the conserved cysteine through the conserved F or W. The order of the fields is J gene, V gene, clone size, CDR3 protein. Clone sizes are given selectively: once, few, many, or a class where the clone is expanded.

TRBJ2-7,TRBV13,NA,CASSLVRSSYEQYF
TRBJ2-3,TRBV5-1,NA,CASRSDYPWDTQYF
TRBJ1-6,TRBV27,NA,CASRGRVNSPLHF
TRBJ2-4,TRBV14,few,CASSQFRGEKYF
TRBJ1-1,TRBV9,NA,CASSVDGRATEAFF
TRBJ2-1,TRBV5-1,NA,CASSLPDSKNEQFF
TRBJ1-6,TRBV13,many,CASSFPNSPLHF
TRBJ2-2,TRBV7-3,NA,CASSSGLAGASGELFF
TRBJ1-2,TRBV28,NA,CASSSTGLGHGYTF
TRBJ2-7,TRBV21-1,NA,CASSNNRESYEQYF
TRBJ1-2,TRBV5-6,NA,CASSFDRVAYGYTF
TRBJ1-5,TRBV5-4,NA,CASSLQGRNQPQHF
TRBJ1-6,TRBV4-2,NA,CASSVPGHEPNSPLHF
TRBJ1-5,TRBV19,NA,CASTIQGNRGNQPQHF
TRBJ2-2,TRBV4-1,once,CASSQEHYGTGELFF
TRBJ2-5,TRBV7-3,NA,CASSSRGSGSIETQYF
TRBJ1-5,TRBV30,NA,CAWSPGYSRNQPQHF
TRBJ1-5,TRBV5-5,NA,CASTQGALYSNQPQHF
TRBJ2-1,TRBV6-6,NA,CASSKLENNEQFF
TRBJ1-2,TRBV4-1,NA,CASSQEGGGGYGYTF
TRBJ2-3,TRBV21-1,NA,CASPGGTDTQYF
TRBJ2-4,TRBV4-1,once,CASSPGLAGGRAKNIQYF
TRBJ1-4,TRBV7-9,NA,CASSLGQGQEKLFF
TRBJ1-2,TRBV5-1,NA,CASSPTGGYGYTF
TRBJ1-5,TRBV19,NA,CASSRPGQGVSIGNQPQHF
TRBJ2-1,TRBV5-1,NA,CASSLAVGGNEQFF
TRBJ1-1,TRBV11-3,NA,CASGLRGNTEAFF
TRBJ1-1,TRBV29-1,NA,CSVGQWTEAFF
TRBJ1-1,TRBV29-1,NA,CSFLGGMNTEAFF
TRBJ2-5,TRBV9,NA,CASGRGTSVSPVKETQYF
TRBJ1-6,TRBV28,NA,CASSLPIAHSPLHF
TRBJ1-3,TRBV30,few,CAWSLGVPGNTIYF
TRBJ1-4,TRBV7-8,NA,CASSLRPGTGSLEKLFF
TRBJ2-7,TRBV9,NA,CASSGGLGDEQYF
TRBJ1-4,TRBV30,NA,CAWSDQWGVGEKLFF
TRBJ1-1,TRBV30,NA,CACQGGAGSSEAFF
TRBJ1-2,TRBV15,NA,CATSREFTHYGYTF
TRBJ2-5,TRBV30,few,CAWTVPNGETQYF
TRBJ1-2,TRBV27,NA,CASSLGTTNYGYTF
TRBJ1-5,TRBV5-8,NA,CASSLFRVRNQPQHF
TRBJ2-1,TRBV7-8,NA,CASSGRGLYNEQFF
TRBJ2-7,TRBV30,NA,CAWASGSYEQYF
TRBJ1-1,TRBV19,NA,CASRRQGVAGNTEAFF
TRBJ1-3,TRBV5-6,NA,CASSDWTGHGNTIYF
TRBJ2-1,TRBV18,once,CASSRSSGSTDEQFF
TRBJ2-1,TRBV7-9,NA,CASGLTGNNEQFF
TRBJ2-1,TRBV2,NA,CASSTTPSYNEQFF
TRBJ1-3,TRBV19,few,CASSHTSSGNTIYF
TRBJ2-3,TRBV6-5,once,CASSYQRSTDTQYF
TRBJ1-1,TRBV19,NA,CASSIGRIAFF
TRBJ1-2,TRBV30,NA,CAWSTGVGRGYGYTF
TRBJ1-2,TRBV7-9,NA,CASSPRTAPNYGYTF
TRBJ1-3,TRBV6-5,NA,CASSYLRPGAGNTIYF
TRBJ1-1,TRBV19,few,CASRAVGTEAFF
TRBJ2-3,TRBV7-2,NA,CASSLILAGGDTQYF
TRBJ2-2,TRBV7-8,few,CASSPGPRQGELFF
TRBJ1-1,TRBV15,NA,CATSFTDSYIEAFF
TRBJ1-1,TRBV28,once,CASSWGQLEAFF
TRBJ1-2,TRBV28,NA,CASSSVKDGYTF
TRBJ1-3,TRBV6-5,NA,CASSARAAGNTIYF